These T cell receptor beta chains were read from a single sample in a study of Ad26.COV2.S vaccination and SARS-CoV-2 variants. Produced via immunoSEQ multiplex PCR; TCRdb's table is partial and in-frame only. The repertoire includes about 410,000 clones, about 91% of them detected once, and 1.9% sits in the top ten. Source: peripheral blood, taken in a trial of Ad26.COV2.S vaccine versus placebo. Receptors originate from a person between 18 and 65 years old who received the Ad26.COV2.S COVID-19 vaccine or a placebo. The CDR3 runs from the conserved cysteine through the conserved F or W. The D gene is left open where the match is weak. Clone sizes are given selectively: once, few, many, or a class where the clone is expanded.

.,.,TRBJ1-4,TRBV2,CASSVTESNEKLFF,TGTGCCAGCAGTGTGACAGAGTCTAATGAAAAACTGTTTTTT
once,.,TRBJ1-6,TRBV7-2,CASSLEGYNNSPLHF,TGTGCCAGCAGCTTAGAAGGGTATAATAATTCACCCCTCCACTTT
.,.,TRBJ1-2,TRBV28,CASSLRLGYTF,TGTGCCAGCAGTTTACGCCTTGGCTACACCTTC
.,.,TRBJ2-7,TRBV27,CASSLRQGTYEQYF,TGTGCCAGCAGTTTAAGGCAGGGGACCTACGAGCAGTACTTC
few,.,TRBJ2-7,TRBV6-6,CASKETATYEQYF,TGTGCCAGCAAGGAGACCGCAACCTACGAGCAGTACTTC
.,TRBD2,TRBJ2-2,TRBV5-1,CASAALAGGNTGELFF,TGCGCCAGCGCGGCGCTAGCGGGGGGGAACACCGGGGAGCTGTTTTTT
.,TRBD1,TRBJ1-1,TRBV7-9,CASLTGPRGTEAFF,TGTGCCAGCTTGACAGGGCCAAGGGGCACTGAAGCTTTCTTT
.,.,TRBJ2-3,TRBV7-3,CASSLDPRTSTQYF,TGTGCCAGCAGCTTAGATCCAAGGACCTCTACGCAGTATTTT
.,TRBD1,TRBJ2-2,TRBV19,CASSRTTGMGTGELFF,TGTGCCAGTAGTAGGACGACAGGGATGGGAACCGGGGAGCTGTTTTTT
.,TRBD2,TRBJ2-1,TRBV10-2,CASNGLAGAEQFF,TGCGCCAGCAATGGACTAGCGGGAGCTGAGCAGTTCTTC
.,.,TRBJ2-2,TRBV3-1/TRBV3-2,CASSPEPSSTGELFF,TGTGCCAGCAGCCCAGAGCCGTCTTCCACCGGGGAGCTGTTTTTT
.,.,TRBJ2-7,TRBV6-5,CASRGGAYEQYF,TGTGCCAGCAGGGGGGGTGCCTACGAGCAGTACTTC
once,.,TRBJ2-7,TRBV2,CASSEGRGGYEQYF,TGTGCCAGCAGTGAGGGAAGGGGGGGCTACGAGCAGTACTTC
.,TRBD1,TRBJ1-1,TRBV7-8,CASNLRTGGNTEAFF,TGTGCCAGCAACCTCCGCACAGGGGGTAACACTGAAGCTTTCTTT
.,.,TRBJ2-7,TRBV2,CASSPGYEQYF,TGTGCCAGCTCCCCGGGATACGAGCAGTACTTC
.,.,TRBJ1-1,TRBV19,CASSIEEGRGNTEAFF,TGTGCCAGTAGTATAGAGGAAGGCAGGGGGAACACTGAAGCTTTCTTT
.,.,TRBJ1-2,TRBV28,CASSLWGRVDGYTF,TGTGCCAGCAGTTTATGGGGCCGGGTGGATGGCTACACCTTC
.,.,TRBJ2-2,TRBV5-6,CASSAPNRVRELFF,TGTGCCAGCAGCGCTCCGAACAGGGTTCGGGAGCTGTTTTTT
.,TRBD2,TRBJ2-1,TRBV6-2/TRBV6-3,CASSFRLAGEGEQFF,TGTGCCAGCAGTTTCCGACTAGCGGGAGAGGGTGAGCAGTTCTTC
.,TRBD1,TRBJ2-7,TRBV6-5,CASSYTSGQGAEQYF,TGTGCCAGCAGTTACACCTCGGGACAGGGAGCCGAGCAGTACTTC
.,TRBD1,TRBJ2-1,TRBV29-1,CSVADRGLNEQFF,TGCAGCGTTGCGGACAGGGGGCTAAATGAGCAGTTCTTC
.,.,TRBJ1-1,TRBV29-1,CSVEDGGGTEAFF,TGCAGCGTTGAAGATGGGGGGGGCACTGAAGCTTTCTTT
.,TRBD2,TRBJ2-2,TRBV6-1,CASSEGGWELFF,TGTGCCAGCAGTGAGGGGGGGTGGGAGCTGTTTTTT
.,TRBD1,TRBJ2-7,TRBV5-4,CASSRPGQGIGEQYF,TGTGCCAGCAGCCGCCCGGGACAGGGGATTGGCGAGCAGTACTTC
once,.,TRBJ2-4,TRBV5-6,CASSLAAQAEYF,TGTGCCAGCAGCTTGGCGGCCCAGGCGGAGTACTTC
.,TRBD2,TRBJ2-1,TRBV14,CASSQGLAAYNEQFF,TGTGCCAGCAGCCAAGGACTAGCGGCCTACAATGAGCAGTTCTTC
.,TRBD1,TRBJ2-4,TRBV5-1,CASSPIPGTGLLAKNIQYF,TGCGCCAGCAGCCCGATTCCCGGGACAGGGCTCTTAGCCAAAAACATTCAGTACTTC